This T cell receptor (beta chain) was sequenced during a study of Graves' ophthalmopathy and Graves' hyperthyroidism. RNA transcripts provided the template for amplifying TCR beta CDR3 regions. HTBI-primed first-round RT-PCR preceded second-round multiplex PCR. MiXCR, run by TCRdb on the multiplex PCR reads, gives a single entry per CDR3 protein. The table has roughly 400,000 distinct CDR3 sequences, about 16% seen once. V was clipped by 2 bases and J by 2 bases, with 9 bases between them. The CDR3 has 14 amino acids. The germline gives CDR1 MNHEY, CDR2 SVGAGI. With a duration under 3 months, ophthalmopathy in the donors showed moderate-to-severe activity, CAS ≥3 and NOSPECS ≥4.

V gene TRBV6-5 combines with J gene TRBJ2-5; D is unresolved. The TCR sequence derives from a woman under 30 with Graves' ophthalmopathy. The sequenced material came from peripheral blood. The CDR3 protein is CASSYVGPQETQYF. In DNA, the CDR3 is TGTGCCAGCAGTTACGTAGGGCCACAAGAGACCCAGTACTTC.